The entry below gives a single T cell receptor (beta chain) sequence along with its context. RNA was extracted and reverse transcribed into cDNA as the sequencing template. Produced via immunoSEQ multiplex PCR; TCRdb's table is partial and in-frame only. The sample comprises under 250,000 clones, under 75% of which are singletons, and 1.6% rests with the top ten. Trimming removed 0 bases from V and 9 bases from J; junction bases left unmatched: 8. From germline, CDR1 is MNHEY and CDR2 SVGAGI. The CDR3 is made up of 15 amino acids. Stated treatment: oral pan-JAK inhibitor, 5-10 mg twice daily. The sample originates from a study of CD8+ T cells in alopecia areata.

The sequences come from CD4+ T cells sorted from blood, collected at week 4, from a patient treated with tofacitinib. V gene TRBV6-5 combines with J gene TRBJ2-1, with 7 bases fitting TRBD2. The sequence was collected from a human donor with alopecia areata. As DNA, the CDR3 is TGTGCCAGCAGTTACTCCGTCGGGACTAACGGTGAGCAGTTCTTC. Translating gives CASSYSVGTNGEQFF.